Sequencing of this TCR beta chain was carried out in a study of regulatory T cells in long-lasting Graves disease. This clonotype was recorded many times. The CDR3 contains 16 residues. Germline CDR1 and CDR2: ENHRY and SYGVKD. V lost 3 bases and J lost 3; bases outside the gene matches: 6. Time point in this sample: newly diagnosed GD, antithyroid drugs for less than 3 months. PBMCs were the source of the RNA used for TCR sequencing. Investigators prepared the TCR beta libraries by applying iRepertoire HTBI primers and Arm-PCR of CDR3 regions. TCRdb ran MiXCR on the multiplex PCR reads and lists one entry per CDR3 protein. The data hold over 400,000 distinct CDR3 sequences, with roughly 15% observed a single time. Another study also made use of these data, one on T cells in Graves' hyperthyroidism and ophthalmopathy.

The starting material was peripheral blood mononuclear cells (PBMCs), obtained at new diagnosis, from a patient treated with antithyroid drugs. The receptor's source is a woman between 45 and 65 years old with Graves disease. This sequence joins TRBV10-3 and TRBJ2-2; 8 bases fit TRBD1. The CDR3 here is CAISDLGQGDTGELFF. The CDR3 DNA sequence: TGTGCCATCAGTGACCTTGGACAGGGTGACACCGGGGAGCTGTTTTTT.